The source of this T cell receptor (beta chain) is a study of blood T cell repertoires in COVID-19. Study-wide context: Samples representing acute and convalescent COVID-19 were sourced from the United States, Italy and Spain. Nucleic acid was either cDNA or gDNA, and it came from T cells, B-cell-depleted T cells, or PBMCs.

Methods used by the authors: Estimation of nucleated cell counts was performed using reference gene primer amplification. Method: immunoSEQ multiplex PCR; TCRdb's copy keeps in-frame clones and lacks some. Clone size and V and J calls were adopted from that table, with D and trimming inferred from the DNA. The sample includes about 310,000 clones, 90% of them seen just once. The CDR3 length is 16 residues. The V and J ends lost 6 bases and 7 bases respectively, with 22 bases between them. The V gene's germline CDR1 is LNHDA and CDR2 SQIVND (reference sequence). The sample comprised peripheral blood. The sequence derives from a woman between 40 and 50 years old with COVID-19, enrolled during active disease. V gene TRBV19 combines with J gene TRBJ2-1; a possible D gene is TRBD2 (5 bases). The CDR3 loop is CASRPRLGSTQNEQFF. The CDR3, as DNA: TGTGCCAGTAGACCCCGCCTGGGGAGTACCCAGAATGAGCAGTTCTTC.